This TCR beta chain was sequenced during a study of T cell responses to AZD1222 COVID-19 vaccine. Sequencing used immunoSEQ multiplex PCR; TCRdb keeps in-frame clones, though not all of them. Of 140,000 to 150,000 clones in the sample, around 90% were seen once. V lost 3 bases and J 1 base, leaving 9 bases between the germline ends. The CDR3 loop spans 14 amino acids. Germline V gene lookup returns CDR1 MNHEY and CDR2 SMNVEV (reference sequence). Concerning this clone: Antigen: not known.

General study findings and limits: Vaccination with two AZD1222 doses was followed by a rise in Spike-specific TCR breadth and depth.

The chain combines TRBV27 with TRBJ1-1; no reliable D call. Sample: peripheral blood, taken 28 days after the second AZD1222 dose. The sequence was collected from an adult who received the AZD1222 COVID-19 vaccine. As DNA, the CDR3 is TGTGCCAGCAGTTTCCGCTCCTCGAACACTGAAGCTTTCTTT. Protein sequence: CASSFRSSNTEAFF.